This T cell receptor beta chain was documented in a study of T cells in Graves' hyperthyroidism and ophthalmopathy (dated by TCRdb to the late 2010s). For the study in its entirety: Peripheral blood samples were taken at the time of initial diagnosis, prior to any treatment. TCR V-J signatures able to tell the groups apart were searched for in a discovery cohort of about a hundred patients, of whom roughly 42 had Graves' ophthalmopathy and about 60 had stable Graves' hyperthyroidism. Prospective prediction of ophthalmopathy was tested in an independent validation cohort consisting of about 19 hyperthyroidism patients and some 17 patients who later progressed to ophthalmopathy. The approximately 90 discovery patients were divided at random into training and test sets in a 7:3 ratio. In addition, the study compared T-cell repertoires in thyroid tissue and in blood from a handful of Graves' hyperthyroidism patients. After blood sampling, hyperthyroidism patients were treated with methimazole at a starting dose of 30 mg daily, and ophthalmopathy patients were treated with high-dose intravenous methylprednisolone. TCR Vbeta CDR3 sequencing of approximately 140 peripheral blood samples (roughly 41 ophthalmopathy, about 74 hyperthyroidism and roughly 17 progressor patients) is reported in the paper.

The TCR beta CDR3 regions were amplified from RNA transcripts. The first round of RT-PCR for the TCR CDR3 was performed with the HTBI primer set and the Qiagen OneStep RT-PCR kit. The libraries were constructed in a second round of multiplex PCR and then size-selected and purified. Paired-end sequencing of the libraries was performed with 100 bp reads on an Illumina HiSeq2000. Regarding the original processing steps: SOAPnuke was used to process the raw data, removing reads that contained adapters or uncalled bases, had a mean Phred below 15, or lacked an exact match to the constant primer or identifier. COPE v1.2.5 was used to merge high-quality paired reads, and clonotypes were defined as unique nucleotide sequences. MiTCR v1.1 was used to align the clonotypes against IMGT TRBV, TRBD and TRBJ reference segments. Analysis was restricted to V-J combinations with a frequency above 0.0001, which covered 98% to 99.2% of repertoires. The TCS score was defined as the ratio of F50 (clonal expansion) to E x V (chaos), calculated using BLOSUM62-based TCRdist between CDR3 peptides within each V-J. Welch's t-statistics and random forest reduced 500 to 650 V-J features to about 13, which were used in a naive Bayes classifier (R e1071). TCRdb reprocessed the public reads (quality trimming at Q25 with fastp, clone calling with MiXCR) and kept in-frame beta chains. Duplicate CDR3 protein sequences are folded into a single record with the most common DNA and genes. None of the V and J calls come from the authors' own analysis; TCRdb made them. This sample is represented by roughly 380,000 distinct CDR3 sequences; approximately 14% of them were singletons. The ten biggest clones cover 8% to 13% of the sample.

Stable Graves' hyperthyroidism was defined as the absence of progression to ophthalmopathy over 18 months of follow-up. Hyperthyroidism patients were newly diagnosed, with disease duration under 2 months, and aged 18 to 65 years. Patients with uncontrolled infections, other autoimmune diseases, pregnancy or lactation were excluded. Diagnoses relied on clinical symptoms, serum thyroxine and TRAb, thyroid ultrasound and orbital computed tomography. PBMCs were separated from roughly 10 ml of fresh peripheral blood using Ficoll-Paque density gradient centrifugation. Total RNA was extracted using Trizol reagent, and RNA quality was assessed on an Agilent 2100 Bioanalyzer. This clonotype was seen many times. This receptor's antigen is unknown. Base-call qualities are not available, and no considerably larger clone is one nucleotide away. The study at large found these results: In cross-validation, a model built on a 13 V-J signature told ophthalmopathy apart from stable hyperthyroidism with approximately 91% sensitivity and 81% to 82% specificity, and in testing the same model reached 80%/75%. Most expanded thyroid clonotypes (frequency above 0.001) were also detected in blood, a finding suggesting that blood repertoires may reflect thyroid immune responses. During validation, the model predicted progression to ophthalmopathy a median of roughly 7.1 months ahead of onset, with around 70% sensitivity and almost 75% specificity. No statistical method was used to fix the sample size in advance, and group allocation was not hidden from the investigators.

Sample: blood. This TCR was recovered from a woman aged 55 to 70 with Graves' hyperthyroidism.

The encoded CDR3 is CASSYAPGTRDDTDTQYF. The nucleotides are TGTGCCAGCAGTTACGCTCCCGGGACAAGGGATGATACAGATACGCAGTATTTT. The chain uses TRBV6-5 and TRBJ2-3; a weak D assignment points to TRBD1 (6 bases agree). Relative to germline, V is 2 bases shorter and J is 3 bases shorter, with 21 bases between their ends. The germline V gene encodes CDR1 MNHEY and CDR2 SVGAGI. The CDR3 contains 18 residues, cysteine and phenylalanine counted. Only the CDR3 region is kept as DNA, spanning 54 bases read in frame from base 1.